The subject of this entry is one T cell receptor (beta chain). Its antigen is unknown. This specimen comes from a study of monozygotic twins with cystic fibrosis. About the research overall: With about 15 PCR cycles, barcoded libraries came from 2.5 to 3.5 micrograms of fragmented DNA. General observations from the study: J usage was most co-twin-similar in 8 of 16 pairs, V in 13. Monozygotic CF twins shared more identical nucleotide clonotypes than unrelated patients.

Clones were sequenced by immunoSEQ multiplex PCR, and TCRdb holds only the in-frame ones, with some missing. The sample holds approximately 15,000 clones, 85% to 95% seen once. Looked up from germline, CDR1 is MDHEN and CDR2 is SYDVKM. This CDR3 is built from 16 residues. The V and J ends lost 6 bases and 0 bases respectively, with 15 bases between them. This TCR derives from a girl aged 2 to 9 with cystic fibrosis. The sample comprised blood. This chain connects TRBV28 to TRBJ2-4, with D hard to call. CDR3 bases: TGTGCCAGCAGCTCCCCTCAGGAGCTAGCCAAAAACATTCAGTACTTC. Protein sequence: CASSSPQELAKNIQYF.